This T cell receptor beta chain was found in a study of early T cells in non-severe SARS-CoV-2 infection. Study summary: RNA in bulk from unsorted whole blood was sequenced, and chains were unpaired.

For this clonotype: Its antigen is currently unknown.

V shed 0 bases and J 3 bases; nucleotides not matched to a gene: 7. This CDR3 comprises 16 residues. Per the germline V gene, CDR1 is SEHNR and CDR2 is FQNEAQ (reference sequence). Each cDNA molecule carried a unique molecular identifier. TCRdb re-analysed the 5' RACE reads in MiXCR, keeping a single row per CDR3 protein. The sample has about 43,000 distinct CDR3 sequences; roughly 11% are singletons. Study-wide results and caveats: Matches to VDJdb favored anti-spike CD8 responses and missed private and CD4 specificities.

The chain combines TRBV7-9 with TRBJ2-5, with TRBD1 matching over 7 bases. Material for sequencing was whole blood. This sequence was found in an adult who was a healthcare worker with PCR-confirmed SARS-CoV-2 infection or an uninfected control (not recorded which). CDR3 nucleotides: TGTGCCAGCAGCTTAGCCGGAGAAGGGGGCAAAGAGACCCAGTACTTC. It is translated as CASSLAGEGGKETQYF.